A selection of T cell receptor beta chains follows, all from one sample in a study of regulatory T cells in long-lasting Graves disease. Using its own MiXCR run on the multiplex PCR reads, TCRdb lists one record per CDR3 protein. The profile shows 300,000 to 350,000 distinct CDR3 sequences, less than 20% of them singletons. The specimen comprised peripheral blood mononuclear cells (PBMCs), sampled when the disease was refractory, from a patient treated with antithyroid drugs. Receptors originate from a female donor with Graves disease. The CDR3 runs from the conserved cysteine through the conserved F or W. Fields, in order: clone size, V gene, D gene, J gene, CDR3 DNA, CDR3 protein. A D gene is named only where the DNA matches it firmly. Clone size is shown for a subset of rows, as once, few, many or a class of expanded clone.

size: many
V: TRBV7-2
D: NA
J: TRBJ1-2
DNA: TGTGCCAGCAGCTTAAACCGGGGCTTTCTCCTTAGAGGCTACACCTTC
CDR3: CASSLNRGFLLRGYTF

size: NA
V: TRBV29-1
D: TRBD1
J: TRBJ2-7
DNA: TGCAGCGTTGGGACAGGGGAAGCCTACGAGCAGTACTTC
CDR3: CSVGTGEAYEQYF

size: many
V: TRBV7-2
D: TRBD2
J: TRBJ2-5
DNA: TGTGCCAGCAGCCCCCCCCCAGCGGGGGTCCAAGAGACCCAGTACTTC
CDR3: CASSPPPAGVQETQYF

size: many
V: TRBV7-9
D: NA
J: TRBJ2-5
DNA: TGTGCCAGCAGCTTAGTATCGGGGCTCATGGAGACCCAGTACTTC
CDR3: CASSLVSGLMETQYF

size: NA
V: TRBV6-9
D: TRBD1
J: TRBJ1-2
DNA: TGTGCCAGCAGTTCTCCGAGGACAGGGAACTATGGCTACACCTTC
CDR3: CASSSPRTGNYGYTF

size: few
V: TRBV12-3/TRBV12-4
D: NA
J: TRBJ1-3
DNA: TGTGCCAGCAGTTGGGGAGATTACTCTGGAAACACCATATATTTT
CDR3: CASSWGDYSGNTIYF

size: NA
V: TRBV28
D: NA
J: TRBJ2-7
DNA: TGTGCCAGCAGTTTAGGTGGGGAAGGCGAGCAGTACTTC
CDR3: CASSLGGEGEQYF

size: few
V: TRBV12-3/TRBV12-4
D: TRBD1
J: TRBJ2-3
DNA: TGTGCCAGCAGACACAGGGGGAGCACAGATACGCAGTATTTT
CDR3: CASRHRGSTDTQYF

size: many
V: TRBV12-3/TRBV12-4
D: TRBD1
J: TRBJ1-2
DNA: TGTGCCAGCAGGGGACAGTCAGGAGGCTATGGCTACACCTTC
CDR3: CASRGQSGGYGYTF

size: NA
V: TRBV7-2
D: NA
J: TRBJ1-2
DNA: TGTGCCAGCAGCTTAAAAGGGTACGGATTCTCTAACTATGGCTACACCTTC
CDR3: CASSLKGYGFSNYGYTF

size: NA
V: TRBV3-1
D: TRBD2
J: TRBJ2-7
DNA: TGTGCCAGCAGCCAATCGGGACTAGCGGGGGTCTACGAGCAGTACTTC
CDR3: CASSQSGLAGVYEQYF

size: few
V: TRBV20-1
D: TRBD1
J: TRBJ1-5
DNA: TGCAGTGCTAGTCATTGGGGACAGGGCAATCAGCCCCAGCATTTT
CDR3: CSASHWGQGNQPQHF

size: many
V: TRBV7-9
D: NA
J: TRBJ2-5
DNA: TGTGCCAGCAGCTTAGGGGCAGGGGTGCGGACCCAGTACTTC
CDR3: CASSLGAGVRTQYF

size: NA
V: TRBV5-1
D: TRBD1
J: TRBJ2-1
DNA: TGCGCCAGCAGCTTCAGGGGGCACAGCTCCTACAATGAGCAGTTCTTC
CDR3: CASSFRGHSSYNEQFF

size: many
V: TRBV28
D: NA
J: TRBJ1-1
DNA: TGTGCCAGCAGTTTCCGACAAGGGAGTCTGAACACTGAAGCTTTCTTT
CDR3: CASSFRQGSLNTEAFF

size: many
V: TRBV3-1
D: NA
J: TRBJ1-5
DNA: TGTGCCAGCAGCCAAGCCTACAATCAGCCCCAGCATTTT
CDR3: CASSQAYNQPQHF

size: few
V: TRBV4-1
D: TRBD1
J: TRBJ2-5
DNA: TGTGCCACACAGGGGTGGGGAGAGACCCAGTACTTC
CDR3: CATQGWGETQYF

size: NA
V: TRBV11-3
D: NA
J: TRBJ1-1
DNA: TGTGCCAGCAGCGGAGTCAGGGAGACTGAAGCTTTCTTT
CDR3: CASSGVRETEAFF

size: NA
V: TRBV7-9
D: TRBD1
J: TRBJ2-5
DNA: TGTGCCAGCAGCTTACCACTTGAACCGGGACAGGGACAAGAGACCCAGTACTTC
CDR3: CASSLPLEPGQGQETQYF

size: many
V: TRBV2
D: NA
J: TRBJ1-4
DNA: TGTGCCAGCAGGACTGGGTTTGGGTTTTATGAAAAACTGTTTTTT
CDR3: CASRTGFGFYEKLFF

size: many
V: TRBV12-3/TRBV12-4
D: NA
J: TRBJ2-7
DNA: TGTGCCAGCAGTTCGCGGACTTTTAGCTACGAGCAGTACTTC
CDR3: CASSSRTFSYEQYF

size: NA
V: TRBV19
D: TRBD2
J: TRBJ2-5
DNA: TGTGCCAGTAGTCCCGGACTAGCGGGGGACCAAGAGACCCAGTACTTC
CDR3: CASSPGLAGDQETQYF